What follows are 7 T cell receptor beta chains derived from one specimen sequenced in a study of T cell responses to AZD1222 COVID-19 vaccine. Assay used: immunoSEQ multiplex PCR; TCRdb lists only in-frame clones, some missing. In the table there are under 120,000 clones, roughly nine tenths of which are singletons. This specimen was peripheral blood, taken on day 0 of AZD1222 vaccination. These receptors all come from an adult in good health.

The chain carries TRBV28 and TRBJ1-6, with 8 bases identical to TRBD1. V shed 5 bases, J shed 0 bases, and the junction held 18 bases outside the gene matches. Germline CDR1 reads MDHEN; CDR2 reads SYDVKM. The CDR3 runs to 21 residues. CDR3 sequence (DNA): TGTGCCAGCAGTCCCCCTCTCGGGACAGGAGCCTTTAGCTCCTATAATTCACCCCTCCACTTT. Protein: CASSPPLGTGAFSSYNSPLHF.

This clone was recorded only once. This chain uses TRBV5-1 with TRBJ2-5, with D maybe TRBD2 (5 bases). The CDR3 consists of 15 residues. Trimming shortened V by 0 bases and J by 4 bases, and 13 bases separated the two germline ends. The germline gives CDR1 SGHRS, CDR2 YFSETQ. CDR3 nucleotides: TGCGCCAGCAGCTTGGGAGAGGGAAGGAGAGAGACCCAGTACTTC. This codes for CASSLGEGRRETQYF.

Worth noting for this clone: The sample holds other DNA sequences that translate to the same CDR3. The chain recombines TRBV9 with TRBJ1-2; the D is unclear. The CDR3 has 9 amino acids. V gave up 7 bases and J gave up 6 bases, with 4 bases separating them. Germline assignment: CDR1 SGDLS and CDR2 YYNGEE. CDR3 DNA: TGTGCCAGCGGGGATGGCTACACCTTC. This gives the protein CASGDGYTF.

The chain couples TRBV6-1 to TRBJ2-7, with D uncertain. V was trimmed by 6 bases and J by 3 bases, leaving 15 bases between them. This CDR3 region has 14 residues. The germline CDR1 and CDR2 sequences are MNHNS and SASEGT. As DNA, the CDR3 is TGTGCCAGCAGGGAGCAAGACGTGAGCTACGAGCAGTACTTC. It encodes CASREQDVSYEQYF.

V and J are TRBV5-4 and TRBJ2-5, with 8 bases matching TRBD2. The ends lost 2 bases at V and 3 bases at J; junction bases unmatched: 9. The germline V gene has CDR1 SGHNT and CDR2 YYREEE (reference sequence). CDR3 size: 16 residues. CDR3 coding DNA: TGTGCCAGCAGCTTTACTAGCGGCACTCGAAAAGAGACCCAGTACTTC. As protein: CASSFTSGTRKETQYF.

The chain recombines TRBV7-2 with TRBJ2-1, with 7 bases that match TRBD1. V lost 4 bases to trimming and J lost 9 bases; unmatched junction nucleotides: 6. Germline loops: CDR1 SGHTA, CDR2 FQGNSA. The CDR3 spans 13 residues. CDR3 sequence reads: CASSSQQGLEQFF. The CDR3 nucleotides read TGTGCCAGCAGCTCACAACAGGGGCTTGAGCAGTTCTTC.

The CDR3 nucleotides are TGTGCCAGCAGCCCTCGGGGGAGGGGGATAAAGACCCAGTACTTC. Its protein is CASSPRGRGIKTQYF. The chain recombines TRBV5-4 with TRBJ2-5; TRBD2 is a possible D gene (7 bases). This CDR3 spans 15 amino acids. CDR1 is SGHNT and CDR2 is YYREEE in the germline V gene (reference sequence). Deletions cut 4 bases from V and 6 bases from J, with 19 bases between.